One sample yielded the 12 T cell receptor beta chains listed below, sequenced in a study of T cell responses to AZD1222 COVID-19 vaccine (dated by TCRdb to 2020 to 2022). Library method: the immunoSEQ multiplex PCR assay. In its TCRdb copy, this immuneACCESS table keeps in-frame sequences only and misses some clones. Where compared with another copy, unresolved V genes explain less than half of these, and the others have no known cause. The sample table records 150,000 to 200,000 clones; approximately 90% of these occur just once. In total, the top ten clones hold roughly 6% of the sample. The intended sense of this specimen's time point label: baseline before first vaccination. Specimen: peripheral blood, collected on day 0 of AZD1222 vaccination. The source is an adult in good health.

V gene TRBV27 combines with J gene TRBJ2-1; D is unclear. Germline V gives CDR1 MNHEY, CDR2 SMNVEV (reference sequence). This CDR3 has 15 amino acids. V was cut by 5 bases and J by 6 bases, with 17 bases left in between. The CDR3 reads CASSALPEGSNEQFF. As DNA, the CDR3 is TGTGCCAGCAGTGCCCTACCCGAAGGCTCCAATGAGCAGTTCTTC.

This chain uses TRBV9 with TRBJ2-5; TRBD2 matches 9 bases. CDR3 size: 18 residues. Germline CDR1 reads SGDLS; CDR2 reads YYNGEE. The J segment lost 0 bases and the V segment lost 0 bases, leaving 9 bases of the junction unmatched. The CDR3 region is CASSVGGAGGQYQETQYF. The CDR3 DNA reads TGTGCCAGCAGCGTAGGGGGAGCGGGGGGCCAGTACCAAGAGACCCAGTACTTC.

The chain is built from TRBV9 and TRBJ1-2; 7 nucleotides line up with TRBD1. The CDR3 consists of 13 residues. V shed 3 bases, J shed 4 bases, and the junction held 3 bases outside the gene matches. Germline CDR1 and CDR2: SGDLS and YYNGEE. CDR3 nucleotides: TGTGCCAGCAGCGCCTCAGGGGGCTATGGCTACACCTTC. Translated, it gives CASSASGGYGYTF. Looking up the rest from reference TRBV9 and TRBJ1-2 gives the full variable domain: DSGVTQTPKHLITATGQRVTLRCSPRSGDLSVYWYQQSLDQGLQFLIQYYNGEERAKGNILERFSAQQFPDLHSELNLSSLELGDSALYFCASSASGGYGYTFGSGTRLTVV.

The V call is TRBV18, the J call TRBJ2-5; 9 nucleotides line up with TRBD2. Unmatched junction bases numbered 16, after V lost 8 bases and J lost 3 bases. Germline V gene data show CDR1 as KGHSH and CDR2 as LQKENI. The CDR3 loop spans 17 amino acids. As DNA, the CDR3 is TGTGCCAGCAACCCCGGAAGGGCGGGGGGGCCCGAAGAGACCCAGTACTTC. It yields the protein CASNPGRAGGPEETQYF.

The chain uses TRBV30 and TRBJ2-3; 13 bases line up with TRBD2. Germline V gene data show CDR1 as GTSNPN and CDR2 as SVGIG (reference sequence). V was clipped by 2 bases and J by 6 bases; unmatched bases: 8. CDR3 size: 16 residues. The CDR3 protein is CAWSMGLAGWADTQYF. The CDR3, as DNA: TGTGCCTGGAGTATGGGACTAGCGGGATGGGCCGATACGCAGTATTTT. Full variable domain (rest looked up from reference TRBV30 and TRBJ2-3): SQTIHQWPATLVQPVGSPLSLECTVEGTSNPNLYWYRQAAGRGLQLLFYSVGIGQISSEVPQNLSASRPQDRQFILSSKKLLLSDSGFYLCAWSMGLAGWADTQYFGPGTRLTVL.

This rearrangement joins TRBV3-1 (or the pseudogene TRBV3-2) to TRBJ1-2, with D possibly matching TRBD1 (6 bases). The CDR3 totals 12 residues. Per germline, CDR1 LGHDT and CDR2 YNNKEL (reference sequence). Trimming stripped 7 bases from V and 6 bases from J, with 12 bases between. Here the CDR3 DNA reads TGTGCCAGCACCAGGGGTACTGATGGCTACACCTTC. Protein: CASTRGTDGYTF.

The V and J genes are TRBV5-1 and TRBJ1-2, with no clear D. The germline V gene has CDR1 SGHRS and CDR2 YFSETQ. The CDR3 spans 11 residues. The V end lost 4 bases, the J end lost 7 bases, and 8 bases lay between the germline ends. For the CDR3, the DNA is TGCGCCAGCAGCGCAGGAGGTGGCTACACCTTC. Residues: CASSAGGGYTF.

The rearrangement links TRBV6-5 to TRBJ1-2; TRBD1 matches 10 bases. J lost 7 bases, V lost 4 bases, and 3 bases had no gene match. This CDR3 spans 13 amino acids. In germline, CDR1 is MNHEY, CDR2 SVGAGI. The CDR3 region is CASSWDRGGGYTF. DNA of the CDR3: TGTGCCAGCAGTTGGGACAGGGGCGGTGGCTACACCTTC.

This sequence joins TRBV30 and TRBJ1-2; a weak D match, TRBD1 (5 bases). Germline values: CDR1 GTSNPN, CDR2 SVGIG (reference sequence). The CDR3 extends over 13 amino acids. This CDR3 reads CALSSWGDYGYTF. The CDR3 nucleotides are TGTGCACTCAGTAGCTGGGGCGACTATGGCTACACCTTC.

The chain couples TRBV14 to TRBJ2-4; a possible D gene is TRBD1 (5 bases). CDR3 length: 15 amino acids. V shed 1 base and J shed 6 bases, with 13 bases lying between them. CDR1 and CDR2 from the germline V gene are SGHDN and FVKESK. DNA for the CDR3: TGTGCCAGCAGCCAAGTTCATGGGGCAGTAAACATTCAGTACTTC. Translation gives CASSQVHGAVNIQYF.

The chain uses TRBV19 and TRBJ2-7; no clear D. This CDR3 spans 14 amino acids. The V end lost 3 bases, the J end lost 2 bases, and 11 bases lay between the germline ends. Germline loops: CDR1 LNHDA, CDR2 SQIVND (reference sequence). As DNA, the CDR3 is TGTGCCAGTAGTATTAGCTCCCACCCCTACGAGCAGTACTTC. Translated: CASSISSHPYEQYF. Filled out from reference TRBV19 and TRBJ2-7, the complete variable domain reads DGGITQSPKYLFRKEGQNVTLSCEQNLNHDAMYWYRQDPGQGLRLIYYSQIVNDFQKGDIAEGYSVSREKKESFPLTVTSAQKNPTAFYLCASSISSHPYEQYFGPGTRLTVT.

The J gene is TRBJ1-4, the V gene TRBV6-1; 8 bases are shared with TRBD1. The CDR3 totals 14 residues. From germline, CDR1 is MNHNS and CDR2 SASEGT. With 3 bases clipped from V and 10 bases from J, the junction kept 7 bases outside the gene matches. The CDR3 spells CASSEGQAGGKLFF. CDR3 DNA: TGTGCCAGCAGTGAGGGACAGGCTGGAGGAAAACTGTTTTTT.